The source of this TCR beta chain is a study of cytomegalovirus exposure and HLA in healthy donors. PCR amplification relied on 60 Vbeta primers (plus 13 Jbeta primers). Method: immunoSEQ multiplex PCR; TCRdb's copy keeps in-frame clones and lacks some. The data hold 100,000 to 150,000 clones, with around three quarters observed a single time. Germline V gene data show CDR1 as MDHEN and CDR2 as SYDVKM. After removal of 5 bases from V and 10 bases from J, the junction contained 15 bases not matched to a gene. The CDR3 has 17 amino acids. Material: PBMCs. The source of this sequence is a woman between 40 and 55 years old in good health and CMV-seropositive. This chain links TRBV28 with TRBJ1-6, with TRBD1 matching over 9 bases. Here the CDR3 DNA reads TGTGCCAGCAGTCTCCTCCGGGGGACAGGGTTTTACTCACCCCTCCACTTT. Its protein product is CASSLLRGTGFYSPLHF.